These T cell receptor beta chains were read from a single sample in a study of T cells after yellow fever vaccination. TCRdb independently ran MiXCR on the 5' RACE reads; one entry per CDR3 protein. The repertoire has about 120,000 distinct CDR3 sequences, 6.5% to 9% of them found once; the top ten carry around 2.6%. The sample in question was CD4+ T cells sorted from PBMCs, obtained 45 days after the first yellow fever vaccination. The source of these receptors is a man younger than 30 who received the YFV17D yellow fever vaccine. CDR3s include the opening cysteine and the closing phenylalanine or tryptophan. Each record gives: J gene, clone size, V gene, D gene, CDR3 protein, CDR3 DNA. The D gene is left open where the match is weak. Rows give clone size only sometimes, using once, few, many, or a class for an expanded clone.

j_call: TRBJ1-1; clone_size: many; v_call: TRBV20-1; d_call: NA; cdr3_aa: CSARDSGASTEAFF; cdr3_nt: TGCAGTGCTAGAGATTCCGGGGCCAGCACTGAAGCTTTCTTT
j_call: TRBJ2-1; clone_size: many; v_call: TRBV7-2; d_call: TRBD1; cdr3_aa: CASSGGTGGEQFF; cdr3_nt: TGTGCCAGCAGCGGGGGGACAGGGGGGGAGCAGTTCTTC
j_call: TRBJ2-5; clone_size: NA; v_call: TRBV4-1; d_call: NA; cdr3_aa: CASSPTGQKETQYF; cdr3_nt: TGCGCCAGCAGCCCAACCGGGCAGAAAGAGACCCAGTACTTC
j_call: TRBJ2-1; clone_size: many; v_call: TRBV5-1; d_call: NA; cdr3_aa: CASRVGGASYNEQFF; cdr3_nt: TGCGCCAGCAGGGTTGGTGGGGCTTCCTACAATGAGCAGTTCTTC
j_call: TRBJ2-2; clone_size: NA; v_call: TRBV29-1; d_call: TRBD2; cdr3_aa: CSGEAGGTGELFF; cdr3_nt: TGCAGCGGGGAAGCGGGGGGGACCGGGGAGCTGTTTTTT
j_call: TRBJ2-2; clone_size: many; v_call: TRBV2; d_call: TRBD2; cdr3_aa: CASTPRGAGELFF; cdr3_nt: TGTGCCAGCACCCCGCGGGGGGCCGGGGAGCTGTTTTTT
j_call: TRBJ1-5; clone_size: many; v_call: TRBV5-1; d_call: TRBD1; cdr3_aa: CASSLGTGRQPQHF; cdr3_nt: TGCGCCAGCAGCTTGGGGACAGGGAGGCAGCCCCAGCATTTT
j_call: TRBJ2-3; clone_size: many; v_call: TRBV6-2/TRBV6-3; d_call: NA; cdr3_aa: CASSYSGISTDTQYF; cdr3_nt: TGTGCCAGCAGTTACTCCGGGATTAGCACAGATACGCAGTATTTT
j_call: TRBJ2-5; clone_size: many; v_call: TRBV20-1; d_call: NA; cdr3_aa: CSATQETQYF; cdr3_nt: TGCAGTGCTACCCAAGAGACCCAGTACTTC
j_call: TRBJ2-1; clone_size: many; v_call: TRBV7-2; d_call: TRBD2; cdr3_aa: CASSLTPGLAMNEQFF; cdr3_nt: TGTGCCAGCAGCTTGACCCCGGGACTAGCGATGAATGAGCAGTTCTTC
j_call: TRBJ2-5; clone_size: many; v_call: TRBV19; d_call: TRBD2; cdr3_aa: CASSLSLAVQETQYF; cdr3_nt: TGTGCCAGTAGTTTATCCCTAGCGGTACAAGAGACCCAGTACTTC
j_call: TRBJ2-5; clone_size: many; v_call: TRBV20-1; d_call: TRBD2; cdr3_aa: CSARDPGGAETQYF; cdr3_nt: TGCAGTGCTAGAGACCCCGGGGGGGCTGAGACCCAGTACTTC
j_call: TRBJ1-1; clone_size: many; v_call: TRBV18; d_call: NA; cdr3_aa: CASLPRRANTEAFF; cdr3_nt: TGTGCCAGCTTACCCAGAAGGGCGAACACTGAAGCTTTCTTT
j_call: TRBJ1-4; clone_size: few; v_call: TRBV18; d_call: NA; cdr3_aa: CASSPLQENEKLFF; cdr3_nt: TGTGCCAGCTCACCGTTGCAGGAAAATGAAAAACTGTTTTTT
j_call: TRBJ2-3; clone_size: many; v_call: TRBV7-3; d_call: TRBD2; cdr3_aa: CASSLMALAGGTDTQYF; cdr3_nt: TGTGCCAGCAGCTTAATGGCCCTAGCGGGGGGCACAGATACGCAGTATTTT
j_call: TRBJ2-5; clone_size: few; v_call: TRBV6-5; d_call: TRBD1; cdr3_aa: CASSSRTGSQETQYF; cdr3_nt: TGTGCCAGCAGTTCACGGACAGGGTCCCAAGAGACCCAGTACTTC
j_call: TRBJ1-4; clone_size: few; v_call: TRBV25-1; d_call: NA; cdr3_aa: CASTGGGYNEKLFF; cdr3_nt: TGTGCCAGCACGGGGGGGGGCTATAATGAAAAACTGTTTTTT
j_call: TRBJ2-1; clone_size: many; v_call: TRBV6-1; d_call: TRBD2; cdr3_aa: CASSGAGDPRDEQFF; cdr3_nt: TGTGCCAGCAGTGGGGCGGGGGACCCTAGGGATGAGCAGTTCTTC
j_call: TRBJ1-1; clone_size: NA; v_call: TRBV11-2; d_call: NA; cdr3_aa: CASSSEGSGTEAFF; cdr3_nt: TGTGCCAGCAGCTCCGAGGGCTCCGGCACTGAAGCTTTCTTT
j_call: TRBJ2-1; clone_size: many; v_call: TRBV5-1; d_call: NA; cdr3_aa: CASSSQGQYNEQFF; cdr3_nt: TGCGCCAGCAGCTCTCAGGGGCAGTACAATGAGCAGTTCTTC
j_call: TRBJ2-1; clone_size: many; v_call: TRBV29-1; d_call: TRBD1; cdr3_aa: CSVDGTGAYNEQFF; cdr3_nt: TGCAGCGTTGACGGGACAGGGGCCTACAATGAGCAGTTCTTC
j_call: TRBJ2-7; clone_size: NA; v_call: TRBV6-2/TRBV6-3; d_call: NA; cdr3_aa: CASSYWDARYEQYF; cdr3_nt: TGTGCCAGCAGTTACTGGGACGCAAGGTACGAGCAGTACTTC
j_call: TRBJ2-4; clone_size: many; v_call: TRBV28; d_call: TRBD1; cdr3_aa: CASSLGQVLFIQYF; cdr3_nt: TGTGCCAGCAGTCTGGGACAGGTTCTCTTCATTCAGTACTTC
j_call: TRBJ1-3; clone_size: many; v_call: TRBV7-2; d_call: NA; cdr3_aa: CASSLDAGNTIYF; cdr3_nt: TGTGCCAGCAGCTTAGATGCTGGAAACACCATATATTTT
j_call: TRBJ2-2; clone_size: few; v_call: TRBV12-3/TRBV12-4; d_call: NA; cdr3_aa: CASSLWARGTARDTGELFF; cdr3_nt: TGTGCCAGCAGTTTATGGGCCAGGGGAACTGCAAGGGACACCGGGGAGCTGTTTTTT
j_call: TRBJ2-1; clone_size: many; v_call: TRBV14; d_call: NA; cdr3_aa: CASSQDRIRLGGGYNEQFF; cdr3_nt: TGTGCCAGCAGCCAAGATCGCATACGGCTCGGGGGAGGATACAATGAGCAGTTCTTC
j_call: TRBJ2-1; clone_size: many; v_call: TRBV5-4; d_call: NA; cdr3_aa: CASSFVGDEQFF; cdr3_nt: TGTGCCAGCAGCTTTGTAGGCGATGAGCAGTTCTTC
j_call: TRBJ2-1; clone_size: many; v_call: TRBV24-1; d_call: NA; cdr3_aa: CATSSSGSYNEQFF; cdr3_nt: TGTGCCACCAGTTCTAGTGGCTCCTACAATGAGCAGTTCTTC
j_call: TRBJ2-7; clone_size: few; v_call: TRBV5-1; d_call: NA; cdr3_aa: CASSPRTDGEQYF; cdr3_nt: TGCGCCAGCAGCCCGCGGACAGACGGCGAGCAGTACTTC
j_call: TRBJ2-7; clone_size: few; v_call: TRBV5-1; d_call: TRBD1; cdr3_aa: CASSLMGQGAEEQYF; cdr3_nt: TGCGCCAGCAGCCTCATGGGACAGGGGGCGGAAGAGCAGTACTTC
j_call: TRBJ1-2; clone_size: many; v_call: TRBV5-6; d_call: NA; cdr3_aa: CASSLRGTGANYGYTF; cdr3_nt: TGTGCCAGCAGCTTGAGGGGTACGGGAGCTAACTATGGCTACACCTTC
j_call: TRBJ2-2; clone_size: many; v_call: TRBV11-3; d_call: NA; cdr3_aa: CASRLNPSQTGELFF; cdr3_nt: TGTGCCAGCAGGTTAAACCCAAGTCAGACCGGGGAGCTGTTTTTT
j_call: TRBJ2-7; clone_size: NA; v_call: TRBV5-1; d_call: TRBD1; cdr3_aa: CASSLAPGQEGMIYEQYF; cdr3_nt: TGCGCCAGCAGCTTGGCCCCGGGACAGGAGGGGATGATCTACGAGCAGTACTTC
j_call: TRBJ2-3; clone_size: NA; v_call: TRBV7-3; d_call: NA; cdr3_aa: CASSSQDHTDAQYF; cdr3_nt: TGTGCCAGCAGCTCGCAGGACCACACAGATGCGCAGTATTTT
j_call: TRBJ2-5; clone_size: many; v_call: TRBV27; d_call: NA; cdr3_aa: CASSLMPSSLPETQYF; cdr3_nt: TGTGCCAGCAGTTTAATGCCCAGCTCTCTGCCTGAGACCCAGTACTTC
j_call: TRBJ2-1; clone_size: many; v_call: TRBV7-6; d_call: NA; cdr3_aa: CASSLVVGTFTYNEQFF; cdr3_nt: TGTGCCAGCAGCTTAGTCGTCGGGACTTTTACCTACAATGAGCAGTTCTTC
j_call: TRBJ2-3; clone_size: many; v_call: TRBV10-2; d_call: NA; cdr3_aa: CASMSVGTDTQYF; cdr3_nt: TGCGCCAGCATGTCTGTGGGCACAGATACGCAGTATTTT